This is a list of T cell receptor beta chains from one sample in a study of technical replicates of blood from a few donors. Sequencing used immunoSEQ multiplex PCR; TCRdb keeps in-frame clones, though not all of them. This sample has approximately 70,000 clones; roughly 91% occur once, and the top ten carry under 0.45%. The sequencing input was T cells isolated from PBMCs. These receptors all stem from a human donor in good health. Some clones in this sample may be carry-over from other donors' samples. Each CDR3 is given with its conserved first and last residue. The order of the fields is J gene, D gene, V gene, clone size, CDR3 DNA, CDR3 protein. D genes are given only for firm matches. Expanded clones are given a class, and other clones once, few, many or no size at all.

J gene: TRBJ1-5; D gene: .; V gene: TRBV4-1; clone size: once; CDR3 DNA: TGCGCCAGCAGCCAATTTTTGCCACGGCAGCCCCAGCATTTT; CDR3 protein: CASSQFLPRQPQHF
J gene: TRBJ2-7; D gene: .; V gene: TRBV6-5; clone size: once; CDR3 DNA: TGTGCCAGCAGTTTACAGGCAGCCTACGAGCAGTACTTC; CDR3 protein: CASSLQAAYEQYF
J gene: TRBJ2-5; D gene: .; V gene: TRBV13; clone size: .; CDR3 DNA: TGTGCCAGCAGCTTATTGAAAGGAGAGCAAGAGACCCAGTACTTC; CDR3 protein: CASSLLKGEQETQYF
J gene: TRBJ1-1; D gene: .; V gene: TRBV7-9; clone size: few; CDR3 DNA: TGTGCCAGCAGCTACACCCAAGAGGGTGAAGCTTTCTTT; CDR3 protein: CASSYTQEGEAFF
J gene: TRBJ2-5; D gene: TRBD1; V gene: TRBV7-8; clone size: .; CDR3 DNA: TGTGCCAGCAGCACCCGGACAGGGGTATCTGTTGAGACCCAGTACTTC; CDR3 protein: CASSTRTGVSVETQYF
J gene: TRBJ2-5; D gene: .; V gene: TRBV9; clone size: .; CDR3 DNA: TGTGCCAGCAGCTCGAGAGGTCAGCCTCAAGAGACCCAGTACTTC; CDR3 protein: CASSSRGQPQETQYF
J gene: TRBJ2-5; D gene: TRBD1; V gene: TRBV2; clone size: .; CDR3 DNA: TGTGCCAGCAGTGAATTGACAGGGGAAGAGACCCAGTACTTC; CDR3 protein: CASSELTGEETQYF
J gene: TRBJ2-3; D gene: TRBD2; V gene: TRBV7-6; clone size: .; CDR3 DNA: TGTGCCAGCGGGGTCGCGGGGGGCCGGGATACGCAGTATTTT; CDR3 protein: CASGVAGGRDTQYF
J gene: TRBJ2-2; D gene: .; V gene: TRBV19; clone size: once; CDR3 DNA: TGTGCCAGTAGGCGGGATAGGAACACCGGGGAGCTGTTTTTT; CDR3 protein: CASRRDRNTGELFF
J gene: TRBJ1-1; D gene: .; V gene: TRBV28; clone size: .; CDR3 DNA: TGTGCCAGCAGTCTCGGAGGGAACCCTTACACTGAAGCTTTCTTT; CDR3 protein: CASSLGGNPYTEAFF
J gene: TRBJ2-7; D gene: .; V gene: TRBV11-2; clone size: .; CDR3 DNA: TGTGCCAGCAGCTTTGGACTATACTACGAGCAGTACTTC; CDR3 protein: CASSFGLYYEQYF
J gene: TRBJ1-1; D gene: .; V gene: TRBV25-1; clone size: few; CDR3 DNA: TGTGCCAGCAGTGACTGGGCCCGGAGGGACACTGAAGCTTTCTTT; CDR3 protein: CASSDWARRDTEAFF
J gene: TRBJ2-2; D gene: .; V gene: TRBV10-1; clone size: .; CDR3 DNA: TGCGCCAGCAGTGAGCGCAGGGCTAACACCGGGGAGCTGTTTTTT; CDR3 protein: CASSERRANTGELFF
J gene: TRBJ1-4; D gene: .; V gene: TRBV30; clone size: many; CDR3 DNA: TGTGCCTCGGGATTAAGGCATGAAAAACTGTTTTTT; CDR3 protein: CASGLRHEKLFF
J gene: TRBJ2-7; D gene: .; V gene: TRBV11-2; clone size: .; CDR3 DNA: TGTGCCAGCAGCTTAGTAGCAGGGCAGGAGCAGTACTTC; CDR3 protein: CASSLVAGQEQYF
J gene: TRBJ2-1; D gene: .; V gene: TRBV10-2; clone size: .; CDR3 DNA: TGCGCCAGCAGTGAAAGAGCGCTTGAGCAGTTCTTC; CDR3 protein: CASSERALEQFF
J gene: TRBJ1-1; D gene: TRBD1; V gene: TRBV19; clone size: .; CDR3 DNA: TGTGCCAGTAGTACCGACAGGGACACTGAAGCTTTCTTT; CDR3 protein: CASSTDRDTEAFF
J gene: TRBJ2-7; D gene: TRBD1; V gene: TRBV18; clone size: .; CDR3 DNA: TGTGCCAGCTCACCACCCCGGACAGGGCTCCACGAGCAGTACTTC; CDR3 protein: CASSPPRTGLHEQYF
J gene: TRBJ2-2; D gene: TRBD2; V gene: TRBV19; clone size: .; CDR3 DNA: TGTGCCACCCTACGGGGGGACACCGGGGAGCTGTTTTTT; CDR3 protein: CATLRGDTGELFF
J gene: TRBJ1-4; D gene: .; V gene: TRBV15; clone size: .; CDR3 DNA: TGTGCCACCAGCAGAGATATCGGGGGTTACGAAAAACTGTTTTTT; CDR3 protein: CATSRDIGGYEKLFF
J gene: TRBJ1-5; D gene: .; V gene: TRBV7-3; clone size: .; CDR3 DNA: TGTGCCAGCAGCGACCGGGGGGAGGGAGGGCAGCCCCAGCATTTT; CDR3 protein: CASSDRGEGGQPQHF
J gene: TRBJ2-7; D gene: TRBD2; V gene: TRBV28; clone size: once; CDR3 DNA: TGTGCCAGCAGTTTATCTGGTAGCGGGGTTATCTCCTACGAGCAGTACTTC; CDR3 protein: CASSLSGSGVISYEQYF
J gene: TRBJ2-1; D gene: TRBD1; V gene: TRBV9; clone size: .; CDR3 DNA: TGTGCCAGCAGCGTAGGGACAGGGGAAGTAAGGTATGAGCAGTTCTTC; CDR3 protein: CASSVGTGEVRYEQFF
J gene: TRBJ1-2; D gene: TRBD1; V gene: TRBV2; clone size: .; CDR3 DNA: TGTGCCTCCACAGGGGGCGAAGTCTATGGCTACACCTTC; CDR3 protein: CASTGGEVYGYTF
J gene: TRBJ2-5; D gene: .; V gene: TRBV11-2; clone size: .; CDR3 DNA: TGTGCCAGCAGCCCCCGGCCAGGGGTTGTGGAGACCCAGTACTTC; CDR3 protein: CASSPRPGVVETQYF
J gene: TRBJ1-2; D gene: .; V gene: TRBV7-2; clone size: few; CDR3 DNA: TGTGCCAGCAGCTTAGATGCGGGGTTGGGCTACACCTTC; CDR3 protein: CASSLDAGLGYTF
J gene: TRBJ1-1; D gene: .; V gene: TRBV14; clone size: .; CDR3 DNA: TGTGCCAGCAGCCTGCTCGGGTCGGGGACTGAAGCTTTCTTT; CDR3 protein: CASSLLGSGTEAFF
J gene: TRBJ2-7; D gene: TRBD2; V gene: TRBV28; clone size: .; CDR3 DNA: TGTGCCAGCGGGAGGGCCGTGGGGGAGCAGTACTTC; CDR3 protein: CASGRAVGEQYF
J gene: TRBJ2-5; D gene: .; V gene: TRBV9; clone size: .; CDR3 DNA: TGTGCCAGCAGCGCGGATTGGACTGAGGGAGAGACCCAGTACTTC; CDR3 protein: CASSADWTEGETQYF
J gene: TRBJ2-7; D gene: TRBD2; V gene: TRBV29-1; clone size: once; CDR3 DNA: TGCAGCGCTATCCTAGCGGGCGATTACTACGAGCAGTACTTC; CDR3 protein: CSAILAGDYYEQYF
J gene: TRBJ1-1; D gene: .; V gene: TRBV28; clone size: .; CDR3 DNA: TGTGCCAGCAGTTTATCAATAGCGAACACTGAAGCTTTCTTT; CDR3 protein: CASSLSIANTEAFF